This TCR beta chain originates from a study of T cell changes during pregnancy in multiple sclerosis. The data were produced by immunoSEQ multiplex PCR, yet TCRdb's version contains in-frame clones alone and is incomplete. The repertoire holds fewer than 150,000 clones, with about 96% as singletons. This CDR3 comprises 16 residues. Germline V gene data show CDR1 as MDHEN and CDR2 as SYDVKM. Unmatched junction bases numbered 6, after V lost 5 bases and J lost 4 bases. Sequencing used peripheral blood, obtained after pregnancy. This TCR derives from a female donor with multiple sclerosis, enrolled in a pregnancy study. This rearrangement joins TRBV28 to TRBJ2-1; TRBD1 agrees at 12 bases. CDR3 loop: CASSRDRGRYYNEQFF. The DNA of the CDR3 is TGTGCCAGCAGTAGGGACAGGGGGCGATATTACAATGAGCAGTTCTTC.